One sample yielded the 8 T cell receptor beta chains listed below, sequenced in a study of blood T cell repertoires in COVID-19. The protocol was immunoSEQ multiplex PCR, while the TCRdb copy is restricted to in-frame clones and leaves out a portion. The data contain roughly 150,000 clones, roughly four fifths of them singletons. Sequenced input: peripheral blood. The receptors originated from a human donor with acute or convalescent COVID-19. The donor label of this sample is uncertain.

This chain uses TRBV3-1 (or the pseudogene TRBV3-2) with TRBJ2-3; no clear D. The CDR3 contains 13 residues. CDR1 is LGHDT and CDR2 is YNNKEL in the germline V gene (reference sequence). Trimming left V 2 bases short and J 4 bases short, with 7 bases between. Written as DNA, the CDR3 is TGTGCCAGCAGCCAAAACCCGGCAGATACGCAGTATTTT. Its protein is CASSQNPADTQYF.

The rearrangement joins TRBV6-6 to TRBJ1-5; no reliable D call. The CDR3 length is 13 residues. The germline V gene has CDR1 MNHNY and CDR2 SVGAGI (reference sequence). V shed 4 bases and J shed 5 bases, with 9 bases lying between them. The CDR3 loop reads CASSFQIYQPQHF. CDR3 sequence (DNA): TGTGCCAGCAGTTTTCAAATTTATCAGCCCCAGCATTTT.

The CDR3 region is CASSIGTGQETQYF. The CDR3 coding sequence is TGCGCCAGCAGCATCGGGACAGGACAAGAGACCCAGTACTTC. V is TRBV5-1 and J is TRBJ2-5; TRBD1 aligns across 8 bases. J was trimmed by 2 bases and V by 4 bases; bases with no gene match: 4. The germline V gene has CDR1 SGHRS and CDR2 YFSETQ. The CDR3 is made up of 14 amino acids.

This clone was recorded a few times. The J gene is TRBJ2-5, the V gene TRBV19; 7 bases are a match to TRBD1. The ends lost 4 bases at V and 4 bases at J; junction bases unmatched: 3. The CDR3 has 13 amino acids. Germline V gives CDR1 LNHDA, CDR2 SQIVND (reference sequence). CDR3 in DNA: TGTGCCAGTAGTACCACAGGGGCAGAGACCCAGTACTTC. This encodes CASSTTGAETQYF.

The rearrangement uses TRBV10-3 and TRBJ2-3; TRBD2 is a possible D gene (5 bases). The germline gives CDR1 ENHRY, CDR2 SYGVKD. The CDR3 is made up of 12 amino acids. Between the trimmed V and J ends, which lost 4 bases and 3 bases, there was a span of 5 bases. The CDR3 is CAISGGTDTQYF. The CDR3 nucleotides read TGTGCCATCAGTGGAGGGACAGATACGCAGTATTTT.

CDR3 DNA sequence: TGTGCCAGCAGCATTGTCAGGGGAAACAATCAGCCCCAGCATTTT. This codes for CASSIVRGNNQPQHF. The chain has TRBV6-5 and TRBJ1-5; D may be TRBD1 (6 bases). Trimming removed 6 bases from V and 3 bases from J, with 15 bases in between. Looked up from germline, CDR1 is MNHEY and CDR2 is SVGAGI. This CDR3 is built from 15 residues.

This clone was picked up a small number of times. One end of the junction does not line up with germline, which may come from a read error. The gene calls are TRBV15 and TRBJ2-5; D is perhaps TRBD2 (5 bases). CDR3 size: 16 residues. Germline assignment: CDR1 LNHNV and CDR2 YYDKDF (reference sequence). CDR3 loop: CATSRGVTGSLEIQYF. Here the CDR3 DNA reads TGTGCCACCAGCAGAGGTGTCACGGGATCTTTGGAGATCCAGTACTTC.

The CDR3 DNA follows: TGCGCCAGCAACTTCGGGACTAGCGGGGGCACAGATACGCAGTATTTT. This sequence encodes CASNFGTSGGTDTQYF. The chain uses TRBV5-1 and TRBJ2-3; 13 positions agree with TRBD2. The ends lost 6 bases at V and 1 base at J; junction bases unmatched: 5. CDR1 and CDR2 from the germline V gene are SGHRS and YFSETQ. This CDR3 is 16 amino acids long.